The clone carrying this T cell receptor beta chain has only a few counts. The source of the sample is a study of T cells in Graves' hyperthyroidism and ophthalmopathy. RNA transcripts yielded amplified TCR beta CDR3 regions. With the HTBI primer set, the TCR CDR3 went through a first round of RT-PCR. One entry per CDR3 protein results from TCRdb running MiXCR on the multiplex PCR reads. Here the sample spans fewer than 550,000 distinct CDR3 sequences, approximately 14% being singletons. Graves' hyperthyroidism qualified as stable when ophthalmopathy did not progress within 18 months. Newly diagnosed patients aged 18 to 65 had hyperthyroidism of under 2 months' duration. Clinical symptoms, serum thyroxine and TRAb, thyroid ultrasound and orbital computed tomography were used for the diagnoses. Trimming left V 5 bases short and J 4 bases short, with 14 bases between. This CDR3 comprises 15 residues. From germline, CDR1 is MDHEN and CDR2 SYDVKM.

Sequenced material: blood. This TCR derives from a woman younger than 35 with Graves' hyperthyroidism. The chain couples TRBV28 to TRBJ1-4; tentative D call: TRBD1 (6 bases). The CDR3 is CASSRAGQFNEKLFF. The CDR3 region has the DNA TGTGCCAGCAGTAGGGCTGGACAGTTTAATGAAAAACTGTTTTTT.